The clone carrying this T cell receptor beta chain has just a few counts. The data derive from a study of regulatory T cells in long-lasting Graves disease. Time point meaning: newly diagnosed GD, antithyroid drugs for less than 3 months. The TCR library was made from RNA extracted from PBMCs. V was cut by 6 bases and J by 0 bases, with 9 bases left in between. CDR3 length: 14 amino acids. The V gene's germline CDR1 is MNHNS and CDR2 SASEGT. Library construction for TCR beta used iRepertoire HTBI primers and Arm-PCR of CDR3 regions. TCRdb reanalysed the multiplex PCR reads using MiXCR and keeps one entry per CDR3 protein. The sample has 450,000 to 650,000 distinct CDR3 sequences, around 15% seen once. The sample was also reused in another study, on T cells in Graves' hyperthyroidism and ophthalmopathy.

The chain uses TRBV6-1 and TRBJ1-5; D gene unclear. This receptor was obtained from a woman in her forties or fifties with Graves disease. Sequencing was performed on peripheral blood mononuclear cells (PBMCs), taken at new diagnosis, from a patient treated with antithyroid drugs. The CDR3 coding sequence is TGTGCCAGCAGCGCCGGTCCTAGCAATCAGCCCCAGCATTTT. Translated: CASSAGPSNQPQHF.